One sample yielded the 14 T cell receptor beta chains listed below, sequenced in a study of blood T cells in healthy people across ages (dated by TCRdb to between 2015 and 2017). The library was obtained by 5' RACE. A second PCR of about 6 to 11 cycles was performed with a sample-barcoded 5' primer and a J-beta primer mix. TCRdb redid the processing of the public reads, applying fastp at Q25 and MiXCR, and retained in-frame beta chains. Each CDR3 protein appears once, grouped with its most common genes and DNA. The sample table holds 1.5 million to 2 million distinct CDR3 sequences, of which more than 35% were seen once. The ten top clones hold 20% to 25% of the sample. Sequencing was done on a sample of blood. Every receptor here comes from a human donor in good health.

V gene TRBV5-5 combines with J gene TRBJ2-7, with D unclear. Germline-derived CDR1 and CDR2 are SGHKS and YYEKEE (reference sequence). With 3 bases removed from V and 4 bases from J, the gap between germline ends came to 35 bases. The CDR3 runs 21 residues. CDR3 residues: CASSSVSTSLFFRTEAYEQYF. The CDR3 nucleotides are TGTGCCAGCAGCTCGGTTTCTACTTCCCTCTTCTTTAGGACGGAAGCTTACGAGCAGTACTTC.

In the case of this clonotype: The junction and the germline gene differ at one end; a read error may be behind it. The rearrangement links TRBV12-3 or TRBV12-4 to TRBJ2-3; D gene uncertain. The CDR3 runs 15 residues. CDR3 in amino acids: CASSLENLLADAQYF. The CDR3 bases are TGTGCCAGCAGTTTAGAGAACTTGTTGGCAGATGCGCAGTATTTT.

This clonotype was counted at least ten times. The J gene is TRBJ2-7, the V gene TRBV3-1; 9 bases line up with TRBD2. CDR1 and CDR2 from the germline V gene are LGHDT and YNNKEL (reference sequence). This CDR3 region has 15 residues. V shed 6 bases, J shed 0 bases, and the junction held 6 bases outside the gene matches. The CDR3 DNA is TGTGCCAGCAGTCAGCTAGCGGGGAGCTCCTACGAGCAGTACTTC. It is translated as CASSQLAGSSYEQYF.

With respect to this clonotype: At one boundary the junction diverges from the germline segment, which might be a read error. V is TRBV7-2 and J is TRBJ1-2; no definite D call. CDR3 length equals 11 residues. The germline V gene has CDR1 SGHTA and CDR2 FQGNSA. The CDR3 DNA reads as TGTGTCAGCAGCTTAGCTCATGGCTACACCTTC. It encodes CVSSLAHGYTF.

The gene calls are TRBV7-9 and TRBJ2-3; no reliable D call. The CDR3 length is 13 residues. The germline gives CDR1 SEHNR, CDR2 FQNEAQ (reference sequence). V lost 5 bases, J lost 3 bases, and 9 bases lay in between. The CDR3 DNA reads as TGTGCCAGCAGCCGCGACGAGACAGATACGCAGTATTTT. Protein sequence: CASSRDETDTQYF.

This sequence joins TRBV27 and TRBJ2-1, with TRBD1 matching over 9 bases. J was trimmed by 10 bases and V by 4 bases; bases with no gene match: 17. Germline assignment: CDR1 MNHEY and CDR2 SMNVEV (reference sequence). The CDR3 is made up of 17 amino acids. CDR3 amino acids: CASSYFPPGQGREEQFF. The CDR3 DNA reads TGTGCCAGCAGTTACTTCCCCCCGGGACAGGGAAGAGAGGAGCAGTTCTTC.

Here the CDR3 reads CASSSTSGAPYF. For the CDR3, the DNA is TGTGCCAGCAGTTCTACTAGCGGGGCCCCGTATTTT. The chain links TRBV6-6 to TRBJ2-3; TRBD2 agrees at 10 bases. Germline V lookup: CDR1 MNHNY, CDR2 SVGAGI (reference sequence). Trimming took 4 bases from V and 14 from J; bases not matched to a gene: 6. This CDR3 contains 12 residues.

The V call is TRBV4-1, the J call TRBJ2-5; the match to TRBD2 covers 14 bases. Per the germline V gene, CDR1 is MGHRA and CDR2 is YSYEKL. This CDR3 comprises 18 residues. With 0 bases clipped from V and 4 bases from J, the junction kept 7 bases outside the gene matches. The CDR3 loop is CASSQDPGLAGGGETQYF. CDR3 coding DNA: TGCGCCAGCAGCCAAGATCCCGGACTAGCGGGGGGAGGAGAGACCCAGTACTTC.

This rearrangement joins TRBV4-2 to TRBJ2-6; 10 bases map to TRBD1. This CDR3 has 18 residues. V shed 1 base and J 0 bases; nucleotides not matched to a gene: 3. Germline CDR1 is LGHNA and CDR2 is YNFKEQ. CDR3 DNA: TGTGCCAGCAGCCAAGTCCGGACAGGGGGCTCTGGGGCCAACGTCCTGACTTTC. It encodes CASSQVRTGGSGANVLTF.

CDR3: CASSQDQGEAYGYTF. DNA of the CDR3: TGCGCCAGCAGCCAAGACCAAGGGGAGGCCTATGGCTACACCTTC. The J gene is TRBJ1-2, the V gene TRBV4-1, with a weak D call TRBD1 (5 bases). V lost 0 bases to trimming and J lost 4 bases, with 12 bases between them. The CDR3 has 15 residues. CDR1 and CDR2 (germline): MGHRA, YSYEKL.

This clonotype has a handful of counts. J is TRBJ2-7 and V is TRBV15, with D tentatively TRBD1 (5 bases). CDR1 LNHNV and CDR2 YYDKDF come from the germline V gene (reference sequence). The V end was cut by 1 base, the J end by 2 bases, with 12 bases between. This CDR3 has 15 residues. In nucleotides, the CDR3 is TGTGCCACCAGCAGAGGACCAAAGGGGACCTACGAGCAGTACTTC. This encodes CATSRGPKGTYEQYF.

This clonotype has a handful of counts. This chain uses TRBV6-2 or TRBV6-3 with TRBJ2-1; D gene unclear. Between the trimmed V and J ends, which lost 6 bases and 2 bases, there was a span of 5 bases. This CDR3 has 12 residues. From germline, CDR1 is MNHEY and CDR2 SVGEGT. CDR3 DNA: TGTGCCAGCAGCTATGCCTACAATGAGCAGTTCTTC. Protein: CASSYAYNEQFF.

V usage is TRBV5-1 and J usage is TRBJ2-1, with 8 bases fitting TRBD2. The germline CDR1 and CDR2 sequences are SGHRS and YFSETQ. The CDR3 totals 15 residues. Germline trimming cut 4 bases from V and 6 bases from J; bases unmatched to any gene: 9. CDR3 DNA: TGCGCCAGCAGCCCCCAGGGGACTAGTACCAATGAGCAGTTCTTC. It is translated as CASSPQGTSTNEQFF.

As to this clonotype: One end of the junction fails to match germline, which may point to a read error. V usage is TRBV20-1 and J usage is TRBJ2-5; 8 nucleotides align to TRBD2. The CDR3 consists of 14 residues. In germline, CDR1 is DFQATT, CDR2 SNEGSKA (reference sequence). The CDR3 nucleotides are TGTAGTGCTAGGAGCGGGGGCACCGGCGAGACCCAGTACTTC. Translating gives CSARSGGTGETQYF.